This TCR beta chain stems from a study of tumour-infiltrating T cells in Burkitt lymphoma. About the study: Repertoire clonality predicted overall and progression-free survival.

From germline, CDR1 is GTSNPN and CDR2 SVGIG (reference sequence). The CDR3 contains 14 residues. V was clipped by 0 bases and J by 15 bases, with 21 bases between them. Profiled with immunoSEQ multiplex PCR; TCRdb holds only in-frame clones, not every one. The sample carries some 9,200 clones, 62% recorded once. The gene calls are TRBV30 and TRBJ2-1; D may be TRBD1 (6 bases). This sequence was found in a human donor with diffuse large B-cell lymphoma. Sequencing input: tumor tissue. The CDR3, as DNA: TGTGCCTGGAGTGTACTTAGGGCAGGGGAAAGGTTGTTCTTC. Its translation is CAWSVLRAGERLFF.